These T cell receptor beta chains were read from a single sample in a study of T cells after posttransplantation cyclophosphamide. TCRdb keeps only in-frame clones here, not all; method: immunoSEQ multiplex PCR. The sample lists approximately 30,000 clones; 80% to 90% were seen once. The sample taken for sequencing was PBMCs. Every receptor here comes from a woman between 40 and 50 years old with a blood cancer, CMV-positive, and with a related stem cell donor. Each CDR3 is given with its conserved first and last residue. D genes are given only for firm matches. Size is stated for part of the rows, as once, few or many counts, or as a class when the clone is expanded.

j_gene	abundance	d_gene	v_gene	CDR3nt	CDR3aa
TRBJ2-1	NA	TRBD2	TRBV7-9	TGTGCCAGCAGCTTAGTTGGCGGGGGGTACAATGAGCAGTTCTTC	CASSLVGGGYNEQFF
TRBJ1-4	NA	NA	TRBV7-9	TGTGCCAGCAGCCCGTCGCCGACCGGAGATGAAAAACTGTTTTTT	CASSPSPTGDEKLFF
TRBJ1-2	once	NA	TRBV5-1	TGCGCCAGCAGCCCCTCAGGGGTTCAGGGCTACACCTTC	CASSPSGVQGYTF
TRBJ2-7	NA	TRBD1	TRBV7-8	TGTGCCAGCAGCTTGGGACAGGGGCGGTACGAGCAGTACTTC	CASSLGQGRYEQYF
TRBJ2-3	NA	TRBD2	TRBV18	TGTGCCAGCTCACCGCTAGCGGGGGGCAGAACAGATACGCAGTATTTT	CASSPLAGGRTDTQYF
TRBJ1-4	NA	NA	TRBV19	TGTGCCAGTAGCCCGGAGTCCCTTAATGAAAAACTGTTTTTT	CASSPESLNEKLFF
TRBJ1-1	NA	NA	TRBV7-3	TGTGCCAGCAGCTTAACTGGGACAAGTGAAGCTTTCTTT	CASSLTGTSEAFF
TRBJ1-1	NA	TRBD1	TRBV5-1	TGCGCCAGCACTTTGGGGGGACAGCGGTTGCTCCACACTGAAGCTTTCTTT	CASTLGGQRLLHTEAFF
TRBJ1-2	NA	NA	TRBV6-5	TGTGCCAGCAGTTACTCCTCGGCGGAGAATGGCTACACCTTC	CASSYSSAENGYTF
TRBJ2-1	NA	TRBD2	TRBV7-9	TGTGCCAGCAGCTGGGATGGGGGGGGCTCCTACAATGAGCAGTTCTTC	CASSWDGGGSYNEQFF
TRBJ2-7	NA	NA	TRBV19	TGTGCCAGTAGCATAACCGGGACGGGAGTTACCTACGAGCAGTACTTC	CASSITGTGVTYEQYF
TRBJ2-2	NA	NA	TRBV18	TGTGCCAGCTCACCACCCTTGGGGGAGGACACCGGGGAGCTGTTTTTT	CASSPPLGEDTGELFF
TRBJ2-5	NA	NA	TRBV27	TGTGCCAGCAGTTTGGCACGTTGGGGGGCCCAGTACTTC	CASSLARWGAQYF
TRBJ2-2	NA	NA	TRBV5-1	TGCGCCAGCAGCTTCAAGGAGAGCGGGGAGCTGTTTTTT	CASSFKESGELFF
TRBJ1-1	NA	NA	TRBV5-1	TGCGCCAGCAGAGAGGGCTCGAACACTGAAGCTTTCTTT	CASREGSNTEAFF
TRBJ1-1	NA	TRBD1	TRBV7-6	TGTGCCAGCAGCTTCGAAGGAGGGGGCAACACTGAAGCTTTCTTT	CASSFEGGGNTEAFF